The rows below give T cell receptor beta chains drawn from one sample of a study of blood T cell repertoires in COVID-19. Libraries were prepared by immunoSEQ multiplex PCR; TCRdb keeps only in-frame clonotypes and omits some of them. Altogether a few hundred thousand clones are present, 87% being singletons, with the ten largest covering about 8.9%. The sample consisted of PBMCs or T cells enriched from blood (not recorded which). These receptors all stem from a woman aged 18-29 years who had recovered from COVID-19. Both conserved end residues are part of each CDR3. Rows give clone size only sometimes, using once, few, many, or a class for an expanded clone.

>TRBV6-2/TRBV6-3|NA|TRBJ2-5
CASSYSFSQGETQYF
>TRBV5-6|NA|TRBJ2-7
CASSSPGQGTFGQYF
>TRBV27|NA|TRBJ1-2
CASSLGQEPNYGYTF
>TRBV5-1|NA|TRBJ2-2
CASSLGLAGGLGTGELFF
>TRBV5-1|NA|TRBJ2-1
CASSQDRGGEQFF
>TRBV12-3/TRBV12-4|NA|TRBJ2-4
CASSLNPRTSQYF
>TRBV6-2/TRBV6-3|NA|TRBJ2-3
CASSRASGSTDTQYF
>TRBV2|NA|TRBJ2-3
CASRLAGGTDTQYF
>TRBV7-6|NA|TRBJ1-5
CASSLTGNSNQPQHF
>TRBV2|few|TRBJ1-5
CASSGGNQPQHF
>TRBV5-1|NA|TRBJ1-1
CASSPRRMNTEAFF
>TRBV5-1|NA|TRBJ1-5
CASSLIGNQPQHF
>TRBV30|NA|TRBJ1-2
CAWTRDLYYGYTF
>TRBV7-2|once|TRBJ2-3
CASRGLAGDPDTQYF
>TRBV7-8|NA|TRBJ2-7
CASSLAPGLAAGEQYF
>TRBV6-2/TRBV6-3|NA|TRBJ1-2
CASSGGQGKLNYGYTF
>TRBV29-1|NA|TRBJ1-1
CSVEVGEVAFF
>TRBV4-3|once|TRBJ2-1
CASSQEGLAGGYEQFF
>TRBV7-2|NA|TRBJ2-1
CASSFLGASNEQFF
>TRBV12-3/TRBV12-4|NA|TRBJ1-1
CASSYRLDTEAFF
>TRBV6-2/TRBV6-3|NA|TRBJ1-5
CASSYPTGSPYSNQPQHF
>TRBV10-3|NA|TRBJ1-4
CAISALGGDEKLFF
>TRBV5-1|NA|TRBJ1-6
CASSLTSGTVTSPLHF
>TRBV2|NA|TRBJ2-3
CASSDRTSTDTQYF
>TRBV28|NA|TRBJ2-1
CASSPRLSLVLDEQFF
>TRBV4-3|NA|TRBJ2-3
CATSLGLAGGADTQYF
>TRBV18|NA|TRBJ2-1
CASSRGLAGENEQFF
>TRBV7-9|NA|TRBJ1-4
CASSHGEVGVGTNEKLFF